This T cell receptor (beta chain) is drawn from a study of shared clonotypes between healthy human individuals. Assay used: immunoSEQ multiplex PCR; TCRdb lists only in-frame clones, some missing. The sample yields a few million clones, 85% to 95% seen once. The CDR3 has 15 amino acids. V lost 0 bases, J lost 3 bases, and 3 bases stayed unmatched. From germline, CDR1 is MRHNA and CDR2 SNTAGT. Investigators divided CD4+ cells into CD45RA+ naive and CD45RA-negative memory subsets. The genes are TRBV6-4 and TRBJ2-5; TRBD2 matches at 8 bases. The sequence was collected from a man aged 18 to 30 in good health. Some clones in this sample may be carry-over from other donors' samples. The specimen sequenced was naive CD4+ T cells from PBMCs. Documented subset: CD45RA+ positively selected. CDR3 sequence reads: CASSDSQREKETQYF. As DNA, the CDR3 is TGTGCCAGCAGTGACTCCCAGCGGGAGAAAGAGACCCAGTACTTC.